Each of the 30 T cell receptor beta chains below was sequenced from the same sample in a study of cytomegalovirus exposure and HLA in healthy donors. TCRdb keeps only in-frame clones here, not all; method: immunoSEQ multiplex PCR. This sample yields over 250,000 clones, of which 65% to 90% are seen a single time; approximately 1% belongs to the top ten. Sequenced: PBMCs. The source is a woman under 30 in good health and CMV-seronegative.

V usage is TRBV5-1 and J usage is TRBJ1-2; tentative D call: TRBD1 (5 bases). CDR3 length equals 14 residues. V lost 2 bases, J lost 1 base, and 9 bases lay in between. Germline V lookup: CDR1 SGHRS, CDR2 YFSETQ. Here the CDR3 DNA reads TGCGCCAGCAGCTTACGACAGAGTAACTATGGCTACACCTTC. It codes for CASSLRQSNYGYTF. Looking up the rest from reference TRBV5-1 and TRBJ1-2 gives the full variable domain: KAGVTQTPRYLIKTRGQQVTLSCSPISGHRSVSWYQQTPGQGLQFLFEYFSETQRNKGNFPGRFSGRQFSNSRSEMNVSTLELGDSALYLCASSLRQSNYGYTFGSGTRLTVV.

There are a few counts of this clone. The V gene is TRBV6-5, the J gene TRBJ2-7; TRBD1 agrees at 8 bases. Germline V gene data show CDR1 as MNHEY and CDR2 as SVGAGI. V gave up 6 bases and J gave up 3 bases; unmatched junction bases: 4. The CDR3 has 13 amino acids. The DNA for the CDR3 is TGTGCCAGCAGGCGGACAGGGAGCTACGAGCAGTACTTC. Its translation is CASRRTGSYEQYF.

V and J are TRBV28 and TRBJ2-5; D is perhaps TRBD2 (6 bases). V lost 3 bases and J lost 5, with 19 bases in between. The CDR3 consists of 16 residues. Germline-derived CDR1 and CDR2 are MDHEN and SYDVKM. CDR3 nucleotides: TGTGCCAGCAGTTTGCCCCCCGGGCGGGGATGGGAGACCCAGTACTTC. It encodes CASSLPPGRGWETQYF.

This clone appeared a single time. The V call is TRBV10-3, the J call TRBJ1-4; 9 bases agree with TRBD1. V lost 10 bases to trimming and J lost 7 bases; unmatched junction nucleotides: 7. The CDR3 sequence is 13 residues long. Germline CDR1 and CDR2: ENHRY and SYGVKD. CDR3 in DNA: TGTGCCACCACAGGGGGCGCGGGTGAAAAACTGTTTTTT. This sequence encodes CATTGGAGEKLFF.

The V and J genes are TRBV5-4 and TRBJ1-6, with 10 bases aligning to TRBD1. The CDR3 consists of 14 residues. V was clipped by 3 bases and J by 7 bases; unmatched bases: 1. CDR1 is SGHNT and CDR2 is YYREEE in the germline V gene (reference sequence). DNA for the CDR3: TGTGCCAGCAGCTGGGGACAGGGGAATTCACCCCTCCACTTT. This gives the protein CASSWGQGNSPLHF.

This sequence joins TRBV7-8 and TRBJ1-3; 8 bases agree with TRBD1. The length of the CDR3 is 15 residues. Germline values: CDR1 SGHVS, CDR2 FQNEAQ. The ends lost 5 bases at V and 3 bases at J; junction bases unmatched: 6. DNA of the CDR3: TGTGCCAGCAGCATAGGACAGGGTTATGGAAACACCATATATTTT. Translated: CASSIGQGYGNTIYF.

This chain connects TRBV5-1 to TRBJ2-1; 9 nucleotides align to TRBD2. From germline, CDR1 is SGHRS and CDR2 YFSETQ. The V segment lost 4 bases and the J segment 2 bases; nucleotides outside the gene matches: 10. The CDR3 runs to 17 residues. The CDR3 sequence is CASSQLRLAETYNEQFF. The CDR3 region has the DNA TGCGCCAGCAGCCAGCTACGACTAGCGGAAACCTACAATGAGCAGTTCTTC.

The CDR3 DNA reads TGTGCCAGCAGCTTGGATTTCGCTAACTATGGCTACACCTTC. It codes for CASSLDFANYGYTF. The chain uses TRBV5-8 and TRBJ1-2; no firm D call. The CDR3 has 14 residues. The germline gives CDR1 SGHTS, CDR2 YDEGEE. The V gene lost 0 bases and the J gene lost 0 bases, with 6 bases spanning the gap.

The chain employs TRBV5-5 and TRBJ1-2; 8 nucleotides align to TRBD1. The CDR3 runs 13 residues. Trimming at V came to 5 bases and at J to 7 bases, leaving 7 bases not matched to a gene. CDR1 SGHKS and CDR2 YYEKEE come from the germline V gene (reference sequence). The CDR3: CASRSQGASGYTF. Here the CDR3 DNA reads TGTGCCAGCAGATCTCAGGGGGCTAGTGGCTACACCTTC.

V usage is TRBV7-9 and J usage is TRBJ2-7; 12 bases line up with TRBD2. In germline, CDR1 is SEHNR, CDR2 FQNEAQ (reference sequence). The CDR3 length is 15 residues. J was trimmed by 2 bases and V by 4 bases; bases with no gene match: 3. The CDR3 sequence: CASSSLAGGAYEQYF. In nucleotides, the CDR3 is TGTGCCAGCAGCTCCCTAGCGGGGGGGGCCTACGAGCAGTACTTC.

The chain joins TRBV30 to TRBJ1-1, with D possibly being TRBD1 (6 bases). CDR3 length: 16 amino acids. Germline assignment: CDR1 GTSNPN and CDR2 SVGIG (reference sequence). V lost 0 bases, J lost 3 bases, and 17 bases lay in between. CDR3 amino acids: CAWSVVPGRGDTEAFF. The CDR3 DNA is TGTGCCTGGAGTGTAGTCCCCGGCAGGGGAGACACTGAAGCTTTCTTT.

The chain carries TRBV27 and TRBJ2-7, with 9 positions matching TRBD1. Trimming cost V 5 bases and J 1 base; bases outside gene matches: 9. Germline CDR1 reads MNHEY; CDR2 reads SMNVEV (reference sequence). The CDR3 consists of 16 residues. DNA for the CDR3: TGTGCCAGCAGTCCGCGAGGACAGGGGAGATCCTACGAGCAGTACTTC. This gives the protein CASSPRGQGRSYEQYF.

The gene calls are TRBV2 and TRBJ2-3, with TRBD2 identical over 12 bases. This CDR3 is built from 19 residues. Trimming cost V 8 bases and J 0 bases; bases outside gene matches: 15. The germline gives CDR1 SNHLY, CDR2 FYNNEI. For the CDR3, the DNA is TGTGCCAGCGGTCTCCTCCTAGCGGGAGGGGGCCCTAGCACAGATACGCAGTATTTT. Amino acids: CASGLLLAGGGPSTDTQYF.

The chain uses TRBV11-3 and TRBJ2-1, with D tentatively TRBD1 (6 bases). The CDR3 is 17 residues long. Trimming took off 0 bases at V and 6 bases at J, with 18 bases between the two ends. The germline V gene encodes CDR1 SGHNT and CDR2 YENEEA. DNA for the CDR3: TGTGCCAGCAGCTTAGATCGGTTGGACAGCCCTTTCAATGAGCAGTTCTTC. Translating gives CASSLDRLDSPFNEQFF.

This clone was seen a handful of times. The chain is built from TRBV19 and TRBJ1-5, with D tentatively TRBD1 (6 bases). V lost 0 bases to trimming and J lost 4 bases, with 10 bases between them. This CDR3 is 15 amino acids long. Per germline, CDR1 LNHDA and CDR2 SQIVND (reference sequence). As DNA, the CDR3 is TGTGCCAGTAGTATAGATGGGACAACAAATCAGCCCCAGCATTTT. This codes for CASSIDGTTNQPQHF.

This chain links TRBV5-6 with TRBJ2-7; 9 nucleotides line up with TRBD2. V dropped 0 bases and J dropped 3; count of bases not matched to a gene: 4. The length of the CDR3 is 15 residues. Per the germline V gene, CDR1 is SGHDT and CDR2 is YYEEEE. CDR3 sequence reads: CASSLEGLAFYEQYF. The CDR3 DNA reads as TGTGCCAGCAGCTTGGAGGGACTAGCATTCTACGAGCAGTACTTC.

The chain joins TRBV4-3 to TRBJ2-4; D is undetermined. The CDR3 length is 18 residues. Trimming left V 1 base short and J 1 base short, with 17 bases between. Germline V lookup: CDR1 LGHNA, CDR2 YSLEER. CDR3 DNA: TGCGCCAGCAGCCAAGGAGGTTTTGACCCCTGGGCCAAAAACATTCAGTACTTC. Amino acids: CASSQGGFDPWAKNIQYF.

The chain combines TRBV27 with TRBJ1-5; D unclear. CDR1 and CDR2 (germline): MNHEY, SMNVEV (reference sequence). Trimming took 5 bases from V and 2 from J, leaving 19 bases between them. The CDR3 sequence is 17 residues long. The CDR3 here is CASSREFTGMRNQPQHF. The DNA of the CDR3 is TGTGCCAGCAGTCGAGAATTCACGGGTATGCGCAATCAGCCCCAGCATTTT.

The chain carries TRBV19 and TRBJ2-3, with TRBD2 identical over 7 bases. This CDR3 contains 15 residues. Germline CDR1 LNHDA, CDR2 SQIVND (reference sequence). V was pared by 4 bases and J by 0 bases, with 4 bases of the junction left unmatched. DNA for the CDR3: TGTGCCAGTAGTAGCACTAGCGAGAGCACAGATACGCAGTATTTT. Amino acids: CASSSTSESTDTQYF. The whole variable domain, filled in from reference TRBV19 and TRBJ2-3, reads DGGITQSPKYLFRKEGQNVTLSCEQNLNHDAMYWYRQDPGQGLRLIYYSQIVNDFQKGDIAEGYSVSREKKESFPLTVTSAQKNPTAFYLCASSSTSESTDTQYFGPGTRLTVL.

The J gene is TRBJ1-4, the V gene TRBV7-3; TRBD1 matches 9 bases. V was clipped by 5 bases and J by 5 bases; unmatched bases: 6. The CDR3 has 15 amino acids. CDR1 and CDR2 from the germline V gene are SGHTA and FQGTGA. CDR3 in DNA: TGTGCCAGCAGCCCGACAGGGGGTCCGAATGAAAAACTGTTTTTT. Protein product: CASSPTGGPNEKLFF.

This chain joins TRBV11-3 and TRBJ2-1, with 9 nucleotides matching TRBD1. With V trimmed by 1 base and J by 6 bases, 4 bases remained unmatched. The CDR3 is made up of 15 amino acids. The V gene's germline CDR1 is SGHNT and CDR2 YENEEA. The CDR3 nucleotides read TGTGCCAGCAGCTTAGGCCCGGGACAGGGCAATGAGCAGTTCTTC. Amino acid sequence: CASSLGPGQGNEQFF.

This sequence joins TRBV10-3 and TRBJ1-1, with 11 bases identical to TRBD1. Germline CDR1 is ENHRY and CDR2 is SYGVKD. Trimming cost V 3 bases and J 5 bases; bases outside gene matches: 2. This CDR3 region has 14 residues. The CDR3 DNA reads TGTGCCATCAGTGATGGACAGGGGGCAACTGAAGCTTTCTTT. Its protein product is CAISDGQGATEAFF.

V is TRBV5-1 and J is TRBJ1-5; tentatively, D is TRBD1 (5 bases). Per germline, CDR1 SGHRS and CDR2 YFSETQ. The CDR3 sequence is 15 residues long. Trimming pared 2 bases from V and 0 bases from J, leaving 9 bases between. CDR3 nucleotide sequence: TGCGCCAGCAGCTTCGGGGGAAATAGCAATCAGCCCCAGCATTTT. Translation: CASSFGGNSNQPQHF.

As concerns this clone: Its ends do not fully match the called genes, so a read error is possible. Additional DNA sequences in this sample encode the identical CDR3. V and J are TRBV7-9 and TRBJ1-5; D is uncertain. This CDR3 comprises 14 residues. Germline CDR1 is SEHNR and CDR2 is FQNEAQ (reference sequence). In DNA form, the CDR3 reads TGTGCCAGCAGTTTAGTGGGAGGCAATCAGCCCCAGCATTTT. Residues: CASSLVGGNQPQHF.

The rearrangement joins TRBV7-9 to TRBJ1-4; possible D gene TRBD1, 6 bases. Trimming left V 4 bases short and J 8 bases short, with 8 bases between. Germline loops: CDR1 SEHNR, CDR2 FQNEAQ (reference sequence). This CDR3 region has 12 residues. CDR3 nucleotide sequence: TGTGCCAGCAGCTACGGACAGGAAAAACTGTTTTTT. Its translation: CASSYGQEKLFF.

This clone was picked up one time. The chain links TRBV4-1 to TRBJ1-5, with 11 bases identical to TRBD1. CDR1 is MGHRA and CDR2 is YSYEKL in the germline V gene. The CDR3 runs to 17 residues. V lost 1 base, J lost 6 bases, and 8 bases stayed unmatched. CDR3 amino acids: CASSQVGRDRGIQPQHF. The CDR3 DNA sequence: TGCGCCAGCAGCCAAGTAGGCCGGGACAGGGGGATTCAGCCCCAGCATTTT.

CDR3 in DNA: TGTGCCAGCAGCCCGGGACAGGGGTTGAGCTACACCTTC. It yields the protein CASSPGQGLSYTF. The rearrangement links TRBV5-6 to TRBJ1-2; 10 bases are shared with TRBD1. Germline-derived CDR1 and CDR2 are SGHDT and YYEEEE. Germline trimming cut 4 bases from V and 9 bases from J; bases unmatched to any gene: 6. The CDR3 sequence is 13 residues long.

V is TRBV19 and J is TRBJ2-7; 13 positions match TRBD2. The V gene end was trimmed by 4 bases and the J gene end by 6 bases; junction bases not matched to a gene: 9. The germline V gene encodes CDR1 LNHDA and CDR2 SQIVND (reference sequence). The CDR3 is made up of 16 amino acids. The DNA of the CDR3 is TGTGCCAGTAGTACCAGGACTAGCGGGAGATCGGGCGAGCAGTACTTC. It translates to CASSTRTSGRSGEQYF.

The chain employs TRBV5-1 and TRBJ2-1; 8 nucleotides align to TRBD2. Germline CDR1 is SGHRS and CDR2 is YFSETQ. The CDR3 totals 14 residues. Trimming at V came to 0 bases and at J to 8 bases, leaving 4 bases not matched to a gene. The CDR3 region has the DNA TGCGCCAGCAGCTTGGCTCCGGGAGGGGATGAGCAGTTCTTC. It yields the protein CASSLAPGGDEQFF.

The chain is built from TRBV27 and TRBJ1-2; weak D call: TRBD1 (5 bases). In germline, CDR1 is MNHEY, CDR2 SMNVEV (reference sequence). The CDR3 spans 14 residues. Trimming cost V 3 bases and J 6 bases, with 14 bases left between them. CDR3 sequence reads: CASSFSPTENGYTF. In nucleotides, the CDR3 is TGTGCCAGCAGTTTTTCTCCGACAGAAAATGGCTACACCTTC.